These 3 T cell receptor beta chains share one sample of origin, sequenced in a study of CD8 T cells in Susac syndrome. The authors reverse transcribed roughly 0.5 to 1 ug RNA with random hexamers. MiXCR, applied by TCRdb to the immunoSEQ multiplex PCR reads, yields one record per CDR3 protein. Of hundreds of thousands of distinct CDR3 sequences detected, approximately 85% appear once; the ten largest clones hold under 0.15%. The sequencing sample was made of CD8+ T cells from PBMCs. These receptors were taken from a human donor with multiple sclerosis.

This rearrangement joins TRBV19 to TRBJ1-5; 9 nucleotides align to TRBD1. CDR1 is LNHDA and CDR2 is SQIVND in the germline V gene (reference sequence). The CDR3 is 15 amino acids. Trimming cost V 3 bases and J 5 bases; bases outside gene matches: 5. DNA of the CDR3: TGTGCCAGTAGTATGGGACAGGGTCCGGATCAGCCCCAGCATTTT. Translated: CASSMGQGPDQPQHF.

The rearrangement joins TRBV11-2 to TRBJ2-7; a possible D gene is TRBD2 (6 bases). V was trimmed by 4 bases and J by 3 bases, leaving 16 bases between them. Looked up from germline, CDR1 is SGHAT and CDR2 is FQNNGV. The CDR3 totals 15 residues. This CDR3 reads CASSSPGLGLYEQYF. In nucleotides, the CDR3 is TGTGCCAGCAGCTCCCCGGGACTGGGACTCTACGAGCAGTACTTC. Full variable domain (outside the CDR3, taken from reference TRBV11-2 and TRBJ2-7): EAGVAQSPRYKIIEKRQSVAFWCNPISGHATLYWYQQILGQGPKLLIQFQNNGVVDDSQLPKDRFSAERLKGVDSTLKIQPAKLEDSAVYLCASSSPGLGLYEQYFGPGTRLTVT.

The gene calls are TRBV28 and TRBJ2-3; 9 nucleotides line up with TRBD2. V dropped 5 bases and J dropped 2; count of bases not matched to a gene: 11. CDR3 length: 17 residues. Per the germline V gene, CDR1 is MDHEN and CDR2 is SYDVKM. CDR3 region: CASSIAGEGVATDTQYF. The DNA for the CDR3 is TGTGCCAGCAGTATAGCGGGAGAAGGGGTAGCCACAGATACGCAGTATTTT.